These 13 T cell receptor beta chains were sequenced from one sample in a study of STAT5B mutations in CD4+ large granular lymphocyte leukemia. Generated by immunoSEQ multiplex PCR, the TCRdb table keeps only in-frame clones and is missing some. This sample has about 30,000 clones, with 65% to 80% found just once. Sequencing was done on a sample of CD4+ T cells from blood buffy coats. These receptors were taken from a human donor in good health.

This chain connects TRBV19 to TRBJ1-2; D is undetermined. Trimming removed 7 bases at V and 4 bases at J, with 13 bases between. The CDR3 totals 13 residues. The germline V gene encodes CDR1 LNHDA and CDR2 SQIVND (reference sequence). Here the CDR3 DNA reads TGTGCCAGTAATTGGGCGGGGTTCTATGGCTACACCTTC. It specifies CASNWAGFYGYTF.

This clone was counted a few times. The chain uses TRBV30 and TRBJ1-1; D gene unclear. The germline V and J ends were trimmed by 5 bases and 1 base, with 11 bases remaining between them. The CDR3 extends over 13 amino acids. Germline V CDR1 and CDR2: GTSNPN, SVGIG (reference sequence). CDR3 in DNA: TGTGCCTGGGGGAAAGACGAGAACACTGAAGCTTTCTTT. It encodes CAWGKDENTEAFF.

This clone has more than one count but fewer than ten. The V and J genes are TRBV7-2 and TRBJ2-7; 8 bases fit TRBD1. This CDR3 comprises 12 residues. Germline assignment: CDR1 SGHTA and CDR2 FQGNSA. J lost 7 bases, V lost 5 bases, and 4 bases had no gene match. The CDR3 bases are TGTGCCAGCAGCCAGAACAGGGGGGAGCAGTACTTC. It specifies CASSQNRGEQYF.

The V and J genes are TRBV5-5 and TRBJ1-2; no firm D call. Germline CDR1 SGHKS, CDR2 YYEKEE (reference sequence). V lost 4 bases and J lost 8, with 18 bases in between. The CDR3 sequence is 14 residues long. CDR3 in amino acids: CASSTSITAVGYTF. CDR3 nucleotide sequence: TGTGCCAGCAGCACCTCTATTACGGCTGTGGGCTACACCTTC.

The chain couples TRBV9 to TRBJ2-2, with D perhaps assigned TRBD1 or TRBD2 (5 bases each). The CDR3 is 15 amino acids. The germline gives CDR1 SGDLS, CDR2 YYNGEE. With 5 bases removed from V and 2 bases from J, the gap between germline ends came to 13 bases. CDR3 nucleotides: TGTGCCAGCAGACAGAGTGGGGGTAACACCGGGGAGCTGTTTTTT. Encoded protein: CASRQSGGNTGELFF.

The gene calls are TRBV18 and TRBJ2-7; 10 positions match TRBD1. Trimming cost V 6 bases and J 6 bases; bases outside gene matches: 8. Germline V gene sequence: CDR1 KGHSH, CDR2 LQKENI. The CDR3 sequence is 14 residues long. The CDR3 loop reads CASSRRDRGSEQYF. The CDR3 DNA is TGTGCCAGCTCGCGCCGGGACAGGGGAAGCGAGCAGTACTTC.

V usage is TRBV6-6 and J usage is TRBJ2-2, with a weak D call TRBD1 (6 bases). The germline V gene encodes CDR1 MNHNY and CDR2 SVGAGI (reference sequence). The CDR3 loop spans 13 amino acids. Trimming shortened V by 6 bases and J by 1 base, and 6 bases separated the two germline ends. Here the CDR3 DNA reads TGTGCCAGCAGGACAGGGAACACCGGGGAGCTGTTTTTT. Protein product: CASRTGNTGELFF.

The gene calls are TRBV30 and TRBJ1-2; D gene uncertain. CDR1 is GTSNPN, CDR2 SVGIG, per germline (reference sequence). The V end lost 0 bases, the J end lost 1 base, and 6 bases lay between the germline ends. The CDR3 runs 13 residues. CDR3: CAWSVRGNYGYTF. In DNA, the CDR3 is TGTGCCTGGAGTGTACGGGGTAACTATGGCTACACCTTC.

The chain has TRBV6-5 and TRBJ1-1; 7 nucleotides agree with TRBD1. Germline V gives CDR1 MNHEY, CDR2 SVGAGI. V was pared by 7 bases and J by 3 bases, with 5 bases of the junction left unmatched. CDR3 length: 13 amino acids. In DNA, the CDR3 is TGTGCCAGCAAAGACAGGGCCTACACTGAAGCTTTCTTT. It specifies CASKDRAYTEAFF.

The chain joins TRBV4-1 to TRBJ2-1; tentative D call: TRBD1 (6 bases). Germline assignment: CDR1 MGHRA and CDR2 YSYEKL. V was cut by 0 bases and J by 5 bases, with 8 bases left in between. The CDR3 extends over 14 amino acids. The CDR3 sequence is CASSQETGNNEQFF. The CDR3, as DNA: TGCGCCAGCAGCCAAGAAACAGGGAACAATGAGCAGTTCTTC.

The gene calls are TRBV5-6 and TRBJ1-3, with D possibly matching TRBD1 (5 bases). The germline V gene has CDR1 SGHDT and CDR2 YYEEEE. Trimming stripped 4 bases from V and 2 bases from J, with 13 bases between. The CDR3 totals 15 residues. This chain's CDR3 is CASSPQDKTGNTIYF. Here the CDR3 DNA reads TGTGCCAGCAGCCCACAGGACAAAACTGGAAACACCATATATTTT.

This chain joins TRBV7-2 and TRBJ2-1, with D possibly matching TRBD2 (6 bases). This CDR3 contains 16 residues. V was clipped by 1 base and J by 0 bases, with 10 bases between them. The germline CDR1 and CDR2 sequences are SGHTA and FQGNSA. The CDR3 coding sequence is TGTGCCAGCAGCTTAGTGGGGGGTAGCTCCTACAATGAGCAGTTCTTC. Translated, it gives CASSLVGGSSYNEQFF.

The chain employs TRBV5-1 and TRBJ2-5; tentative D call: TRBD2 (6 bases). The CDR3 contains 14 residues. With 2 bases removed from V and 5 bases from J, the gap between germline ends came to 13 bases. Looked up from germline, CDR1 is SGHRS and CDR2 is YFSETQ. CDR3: CASSLQGGGETQYF. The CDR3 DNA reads TGCGCCAGCAGCTTACAAGGTGGGGGGGAGACCCAGTACTTC.